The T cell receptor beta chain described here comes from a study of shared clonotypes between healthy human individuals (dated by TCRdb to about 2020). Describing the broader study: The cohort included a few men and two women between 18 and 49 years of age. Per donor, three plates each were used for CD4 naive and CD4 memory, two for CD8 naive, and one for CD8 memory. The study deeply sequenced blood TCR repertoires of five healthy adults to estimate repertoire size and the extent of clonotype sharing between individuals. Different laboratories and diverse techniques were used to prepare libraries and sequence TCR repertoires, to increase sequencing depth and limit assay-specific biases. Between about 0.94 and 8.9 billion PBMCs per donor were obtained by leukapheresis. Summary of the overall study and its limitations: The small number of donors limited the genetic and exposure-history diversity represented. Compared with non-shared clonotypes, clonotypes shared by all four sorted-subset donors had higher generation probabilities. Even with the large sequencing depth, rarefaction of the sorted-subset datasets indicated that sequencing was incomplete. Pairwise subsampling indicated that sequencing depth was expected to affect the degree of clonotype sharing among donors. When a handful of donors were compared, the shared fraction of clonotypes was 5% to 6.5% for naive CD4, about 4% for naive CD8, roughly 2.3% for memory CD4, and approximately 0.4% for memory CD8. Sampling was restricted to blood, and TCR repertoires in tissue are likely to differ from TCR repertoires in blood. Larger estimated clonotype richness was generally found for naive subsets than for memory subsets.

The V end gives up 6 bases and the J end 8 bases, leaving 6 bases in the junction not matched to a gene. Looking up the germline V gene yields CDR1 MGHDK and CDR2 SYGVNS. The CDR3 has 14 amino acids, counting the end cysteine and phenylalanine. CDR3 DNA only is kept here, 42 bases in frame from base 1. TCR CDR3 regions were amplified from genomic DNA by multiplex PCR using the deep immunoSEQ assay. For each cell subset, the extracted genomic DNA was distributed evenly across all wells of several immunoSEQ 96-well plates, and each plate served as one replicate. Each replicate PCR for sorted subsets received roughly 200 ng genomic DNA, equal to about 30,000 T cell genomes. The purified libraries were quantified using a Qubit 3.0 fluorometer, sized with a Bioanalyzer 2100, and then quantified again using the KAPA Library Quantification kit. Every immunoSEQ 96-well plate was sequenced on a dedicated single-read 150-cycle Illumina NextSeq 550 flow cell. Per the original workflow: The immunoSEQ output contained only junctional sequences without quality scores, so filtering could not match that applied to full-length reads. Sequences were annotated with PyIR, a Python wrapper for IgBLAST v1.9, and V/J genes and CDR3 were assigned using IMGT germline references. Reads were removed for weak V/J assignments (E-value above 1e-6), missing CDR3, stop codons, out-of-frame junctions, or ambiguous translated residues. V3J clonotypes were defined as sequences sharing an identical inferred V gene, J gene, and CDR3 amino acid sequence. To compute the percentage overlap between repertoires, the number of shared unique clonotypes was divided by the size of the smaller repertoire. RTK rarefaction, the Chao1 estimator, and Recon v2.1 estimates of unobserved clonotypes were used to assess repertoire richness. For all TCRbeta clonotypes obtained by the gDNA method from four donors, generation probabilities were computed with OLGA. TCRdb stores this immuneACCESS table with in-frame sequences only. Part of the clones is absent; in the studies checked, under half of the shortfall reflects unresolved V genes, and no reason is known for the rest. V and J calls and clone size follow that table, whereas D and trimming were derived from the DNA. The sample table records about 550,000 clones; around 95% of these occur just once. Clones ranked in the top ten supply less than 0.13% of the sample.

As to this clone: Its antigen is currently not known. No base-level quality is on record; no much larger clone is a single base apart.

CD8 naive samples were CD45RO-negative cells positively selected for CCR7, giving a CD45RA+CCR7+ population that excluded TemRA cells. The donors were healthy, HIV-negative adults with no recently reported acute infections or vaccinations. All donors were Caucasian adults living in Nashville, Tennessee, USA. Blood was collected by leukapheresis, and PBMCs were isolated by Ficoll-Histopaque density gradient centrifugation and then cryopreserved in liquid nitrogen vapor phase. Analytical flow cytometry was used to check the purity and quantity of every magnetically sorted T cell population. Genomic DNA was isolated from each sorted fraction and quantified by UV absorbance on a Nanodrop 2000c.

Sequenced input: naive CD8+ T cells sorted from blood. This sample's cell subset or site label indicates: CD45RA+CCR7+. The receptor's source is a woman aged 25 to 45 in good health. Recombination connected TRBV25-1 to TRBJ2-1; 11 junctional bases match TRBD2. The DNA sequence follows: TGTGCCAGCAGGGTAGCGGGAGGGCCCCATGAGCAGTTCTTC. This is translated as CASRVAGGPHEQFF.